The T cell receptor beta chain described here comes from a study of T cell responses to AZD1222 COVID-19 vaccine (dated by TCRdb to the early 2020s). With respect to the entire study: Because spike-specific TCR depth and breadth did not differ between the two schedules, AZD1222 recipients who got a second dose at roughly 4 weeks were pooled with those who got a second dose at roughly 12 weeks. A total of approximately 240 trial participants underwent TCR sequencing, of whom under 220 had received two doses of AZD1222 and 26 had received two doses of the MenACWY control vaccine. Enrollment into the trials was organized by age into subgroups of 18-55, 56-69 and 70-plus years, and those subgroups contained approximately 150, 30 and 60 TCR-sequenced participants, respectively. The paper's findings and limits, for the study overall: Because no samples from the day 14 peak response were available, repertoires could be characterized only after the peak T cell response. Participants were mostly white British, with more females than males. The authors suggested clonal diversity may have been underestimated. Reportedly, almost half of the unique spike-specific TCRs recognized epitopes lying outside the regions that are mutated in the B.1.351 and B.1.1.7 variants. In the small 56-69-year group, the increase in depth fell short of significance, most likely because of low power. The whole spike protein was spanned by vaccine-associated CD4 TCRs, and dominant responses were seen in regions 160-218 and 743-854. After two AZD1222 doses, both the breadth and the depth of spike-specific TCRs were significantly higher than at day 0 and than in MenACWY recipients. Conclusions about previously exposed vaccinees were limited because only a handful of AZD1222 recipients were SARS-CoV-2 seropositive at baseline.

The CDR3 regions of human TCRbeta chains were subjected to immunosequencing. The source study handled its data this way. TCRs in the repertoires were compared against a reference library of SARS-CoV-2-specific TCRs that had been generated with the MIRA antigen-specificity platform. Breadth meant the fraction of unique TCRs that were SARS-CoV-2-associated, whereas depth meant the fraction of total T cells that were SARS-CoV-2-associated. Using the MIRA data, each spike-specific TCR was mapped to the spike region that the TCR reacts to and placed in a CD4 or CD8 class. Log10-transformed breadth and depth values were compared by one-way ANOVA with Sidak's multiple comparisons tests. The immuneACCESS repertoire file appears here via TCRdb, limited to in-frame rearrangements. These files lack a portion of the clones; in checked studies, under half of the deficit traces to unresolved V genes, and the cause of the others is not known. Clone size and V and J calls were adopted from that table, with D and trimming inferred from the DNA. The sample includes about 130,000 clones, with around 89% observed a single time. The ten largest clones capture about 1.6% of the sample.

The time point label here, explained by the study, means: baseline before first vaccination. The vaccinee samples were drawn from two UK trials, COV001 and COV002, one of which was a single-blind randomized controlled phase 2/3 trial testing AZD1222 (ChAdOx1 nCoV-19) in healthy adults. Trial participant PBMC samples were collected at day 0 and day 28 after the second dose for TCRbeta chain sequencing. About this clone itself: Its antigen has not been determined. No base qualities exist here, and no much larger clone lies one base off it.

The sequencing here drew on peripheral blood, taken on day 0 of AZD1222 vaccination. This sequence originates from an adult in good health.

The DNA is as follows: TGTGCCAGCAGCGTATCTAGCGGATACACCGGGGAGCTGTTTTTT. Protein translation: CASSVSSGYTGELFF. This chain is built from TRBV9 and TRBJ2-2; 7 middle bases align to TRBD2. Trimmed from V: 1 base; trimmed from J: 3 bases; junction bases lacking a gene match: 3. The germline V gene sets CDR1 to SGDLS and CDR2 to YYNGEE. The CDR3 runs 15 amino acids, cysteine and phenylalanine included. This entry keeps only the CDR3 DNA: 45 bases, framed from base 1.